These 30 T cell receptor beta chains came from one sample sequenced in a study of blood T cell repertoires in COVID-19. Assay used: immunoSEQ multiplex PCR; TCRdb lists only in-frame clones, some missing. This sample carries 250,000 or so clones, approximately 84% of them seen once, and the ten largest clones take approximately 1.7%. Sequenced input: PBMCs or T cells enriched from blood (not recorded which). The origin of the receptors is a man aged 40-50 years who had recovered from COVID-19.

This rearrangement joins TRBV30 to TRBJ2-7; possible D gene TRBD2, 5 bases. V dropped 2 bases and J dropped 4 bases, with 12 bases sitting between them. From germline, CDR1 is GTSNPN and CDR2 SVGIG (reference sequence). CDR3 length: 13 residues. The DNA of the CDR3 is TGTGCCTGGAGTCAAGGACTTATGTACGAGCAGTACTTC. Its translation is CAWSQGLMYEQYF.

This clone was observed a few times. The V call is TRBV3-1 (or the pseudogene TRBV3-2), the J call TRBJ1-2, with 9 bases identical to TRBD1. From germline, CDR1 is LGHDT and CDR2 YNNKEL (reference sequence). Trimming at V came to 5 bases and at J to 4 bases, leaving 8 bases not matched to a gene. The CDR3 length is 15 residues. The CDR3 here is CASSTQGADFYGYTF. Here the CDR3 DNA reads TGTGCCAGCAGCACACAGGGGGCAGACTTCTATGGCTACACCTTC.

As regards this clone: At one end the junction does not follow the germline gene, possibly because of a read error. This rearrangement joins TRBV7-7 to TRBJ2-3, with TRBD2 identical over 10 bases. CDR1 is SSHAT and CDR2 is FNYEAQ in the germline V gene (reference sequence). The CDR3 runs to 18 residues. The CDR3: CASSLLSSSGGSSDTQYF. CDR3 in DNA: TGTGCTAGCAGCTTATTGTCGTCTAGCGGGGGATCGTCAGATACGCAGTATTTT.

V gene TRBV3-1 (or the pseudogene TRBV3-2) combines with J gene TRBJ1-6; D gene ambiguous. V gave up 2 bases and J gave up 0 bases, with 5 bases separating them. Germline lookup yields CDR1 LGHDT and CDR2 YNNKEL (reference sequence). This CDR3 has 15 amino acids. The CDR3, as DNA: TGTGCCAGCAGCCAACTGAGCTCCTATAATTCACCCCTCCACTTT. This gives the protein CASSQLSSYNSPLHF.

The chain recombines TRBV6-2 or TRBV6-3 with TRBJ1-3; D possibly corresponds to TRBD1 (6 bases). V was clipped by 5 bases and J by 0 bases, with 17 bases between them. Germline CDR1 and CDR2: MNHEY and SVGEGT. The CDR3 length is 17 residues. CDR3 residues: CASSVPGTRSSGNTIYF. The CDR3 bases are TGTGCCAGCAGTGTCCCCGGGACACGGAGCTCTGGAAACACCATATATTTT.

The chain combines TRBV6-1 with TRBJ1-5, with 8 nucleotides matching TRBD1. The CDR3 totals 16 residues. Per the germline V gene, CDR1 is MNHNS and CDR2 is SASEGT. J lost 4 bases, V lost 4 bases, and 9 bases had no gene match. CDR3 region: CASSGFSGTGNQPQHF. As DNA, the CDR3 is TGTGCCAGCAGTGGGTTTTCCGGGACAGGAAATCAGCCCCAGCATTTT.

Here the CDR3 reads CASSPSGGRQETQYF. The CDR3 nucleotides read TGTGCCAGCTCACCTTCAGGGGGTCGGCAAGAGACCCAGTACTTC. The rearrangement uses TRBV18 and TRBJ2-5, with 7 bases identical to TRBD1. The CDR3 length is 15 residues. The trim removed 3 bases at V and 2 bases at J, leaving 6 bases unmatched. Germline V gives CDR1 KGHSH, CDR2 LQKENI.

V gene TRBV5-4 combines with J gene TRBJ2-3, with 12 bases identical to TRBD2. The germline gives CDR1 SGHNT, CDR2 YYREEE (reference sequence). With V trimmed by 4 bases and J by 5 bases, 14 bases remained unmatched. The CDR3 loop spans 18 amino acids. CDR3 sequence (DNA): TGTGCCAGCAGCCCTCGGACTAGCGGGACAAACTGGGGAGATACGCAGTATTTT. Protein: CASSPRTSGTNWGDTQYF.

The chain joins TRBV6-2 or TRBV6-3 to TRBJ1-6; D unresolved. The V end lost 0 bases, the J end lost 7 bases, and 10 bases lay between the germline ends. Germline V CDR1 and CDR2: MNHEY, SVGEGT. CDR3 length: 15 residues. In DNA, the CDR3 is TGTGCCAGCAGTTACTCGGCGGAATTCAATTCACCCCTCCACTTT. Its protein is CASSYSAEFNSPLHF.

CDR3 in DNA: TGTGCCAGCAGCTTGGAGAGTCTTGGGACAGGGGGACGAAGCTCCTACGAGCAGTACTTC. Protein sequence: CASSLESLGTGGRSSYEQYF. This chain links TRBV5-8 with TRBJ2-7, with TRBD1 matching 11 bases. Germline assignment: CDR1 SGHTS and CDR2 YDEGEE. The ends lost 0 bases at V and 0 bases at J; junction bases unmatched: 14. The CDR3 consists of 20 residues. The variable domain in full, with the rest retrieved from reference TRBV5-8 and TRBJ2-7, is EAGVTQSPTHLIKTRGQQATLRCSPISGHTSVYWYQQALGLGLQFLLWYDEGEERNRGNFPPRFSGRQFPNYSSELNVNALELEDSALYLCASSLESLGTGGRSSYEQYFGPGTRLTVT.

V and J are TRBV15 and TRBJ2-5; 8 bases are a match to TRBD2. Trimming cost V 3 bases and J 5 bases; bases outside gene matches: 8. CDR3 size: 15 residues. Germline assignment: CDR1 LNHNV and CDR2 YYDKDF (reference sequence). The CDR3 reads CATSRNSAGVETQYF. CDR3 sequence (DNA): TGTGCCACCAGCAGGAACTCAGCGGGAGTTGAGACCCAGTACTTC.

The chain couples TRBV5-1 to TRBJ1-6; D is possibly TRBD1 (6 bases). Trimming removed 4 bases at V and 1 base at J, with 12 bases between. This CDR3 has 16 amino acids. Per germline, CDR1 SGHRS and CDR2 YFSETQ. CDR3 residues: CASSETGESYNSPLHF. CDR3 nucleotides: TGCGCCAGCAGCGAGACAGGAGAATCCTATAATTCACCCCTCCACTTT.

The V gene is TRBV2, the J gene TRBJ1-2; D is undetermined. This CDR3 has 14 amino acids. CDR1 SNHLY and CDR2 FYNNEI come from the germline V gene. Between the trimmed V and J ends, which lost 1 base and 7 bases, there was a span of 13 bases. CDR3 DNA: TGTGCCAGCAGTGAAGGCTACGGTTATGGTGGCTACACCTTC. Protein product: CASSEGYGYGGYTF.

This chain joins TRBV30 and TRBJ1-2, with TRBD1 as a possible D gene (5 bases). The length of the CDR3 is 13 residues. Trimming shortened V by 5 bases and J by 4 bases, and 14 bases separated the two germline ends. Germline CDR1 reads GTSNPN; CDR2 reads SVGIG (reference sequence). The DNA of the CDR3 is TGTGCCTGGGACGGTGGGGGAGGCTATGGCTACACCTTC. This gives the protein CAWDGGGGYGYTF. The variable domain in full, completed from reference TRBV30 and TRBJ1-2, reads SQTIHQWPATLVQPVGSPLSLECTVEGTSNPNLYWYRQAAGRGLQLLFYSVGIGQISSEVPQNLSASRPQDRQFILSSKKLLLSDSGFYLCAWDGGGGYGYTFGSGTRLTVV.

The chain joins TRBV11-2 to TRBJ1-3, with D unresolved. This CDR3 spans 15 amino acids. The V gene's germline CDR1 is SGHAT and CDR2 FQNNGV. Trimming shortened V by 5 bases and J by 2 bases, and 13 bases separated the two germline ends. CDR3 amino acids: CASSPARAAGNTIYF. In DNA, the CDR3 is TGTGCCAGCAGCCCGGCCCGAGCGGCTGGAAACACCATATATTTT.

V usage is TRBV5-1 and J usage is TRBJ2-6, with unresolved D. The CDR3 has 13 residues. Germline loops: CDR1 SGHRS, CDR2 YFSETQ. Trimming removed 3 bases at V and 4 bases at J, with 5 bases between. The CDR3 loop reads CASSSTGANVLTF. The CDR3 DNA follows: TGCGCCAGCAGCTCGACAGGGGCCAACGTCCTGACTTTC.

V usage is TRBV7-2 and J usage is TRBJ2-3; D might be TRBD2 (5 bases). Germline CDR1 and CDR2: SGHTA and FQGNSA. V was pared by 2 bases and J by 6 bases, with 9 bases between. CDR3 length: 13 residues. The CDR3 loop reads CASSLRPSDTQYF. The CDR3 DNA reads TGTGCCAGCAGCTTAAGACCTAGCGATACGCAGTATTTT.

The rearrangement joins TRBV13 to TRBJ1-3; perhaps TRBD1 as D (6 bases). The germline V gene has CDR1 PRHDT and CDR2 FYEKMQ (reference sequence). This CDR3 has 17 amino acids. V was trimmed by 0 bases and J by 0 bases, leaving 12 bases between them. The CDR3: CASSLGQGALSGNTIYF. The CDR3, as DNA: TGTGCCAGCAGCTTAGGACAGGGTGCTCTCTCTGGAAACACCATATATTTT.

V and J are TRBV27 and TRBJ2-3, with TRBD1 matching 9 bases. This CDR3 region has 15 residues. V lost 5 bases and J lost 5; bases outside the gene matches: 8. Germline assignment: CDR1 MNHEY and CDR2 SMNVEV (reference sequence). This CDR3 is CASSTPDRGQDTQYF. DNA of the CDR3: TGTGCCAGCAGTACACCGGACAGGGGACAAGATACGCAGTATTTT.

The chain uses TRBV9 and TRBJ2-1; possible D gene TRBD2, 5 bases. The V end lost 4 bases, the J end lost 12 bases, and 23 bases lay between the germline ends. The CDR3 sequence is 15 residues long. Germline CDR1 is SGDLS and CDR2 is YYNGEE. The CDR3 bases are TGTGCCAGCAGCCCCTTGGATGAAGGGAGTAAGAGGCAGTTCTTC. Protein product: CASSPLDEGSKRQFF.

The CDR3 nucleotides are TGTGCCAGAAGCTTGGGCCGGGATCCTCAGTCCCAAGAGACCCAGTACTTC. It specifies CARSLGRDPQSQETQYF. The chain recombines TRBV5-3 with TRBJ2-5, with D perhaps TRBD2 (5 bases). TRBV5-3 is annotated as an ORF whose role is uncertain. V gave up 0 bases and J gave up 1 base, with 16 bases separating them. The CDR3 extends over 17 amino acids.

The V and J genes are TRBV6-5 and TRBJ1-3; 7 positions match TRBD1. CDR3 length equals 15 residues. Germline loops: CDR1 MNHEY, CDR2 SVGAGI. V lost 5 bases and J lost 2; bases outside the gene matches: 6. The CDR3, as DNA: TGTGCCAGCAGTCTCCAACAGGGGACTGGAAACACCATATATTTT. Translated: CASSLQQGTGNTIYF.

The chain carries TRBV2 and TRBJ2-5; TRBD2 agrees at 10 bases. V was clipped by 6 bases and J by 4 bases; unmatched bases: 14. Germline assignment: CDR1 SNHLY and CDR2 FYNNEI. The CDR3 consists of 17 residues. This chain's CDR3 is CASRTASGGSRVETQYF. The CDR3 DNA reads as TGTGCCAGCAGGACCGCTAGCGGGGGATCCCGGGTAGAGACCCAGTACTTC.

The chain combines TRBV7-9 with TRBJ2-5; 7 nucleotides match TRBD1. CDR1 and CDR2 from the germline V gene are SEHNR and FQNEAQ (reference sequence). CDR3 length: 15 residues. J gave up 5 bases and V 5 bases, and 11 bases lay outside the gene matches. As DNA, the CDR3 is TGTGCCAGCAGCGCCAGGGGGTCAGGATATGAGACCCAGTACTTC. Its translation: CASSARGSGYETQYF.

The genes are TRBV10-1 and TRBJ1-5, with D tentatively TRBD1 (5 bases). Germline CDR1 reads WNHNN; CDR2 reads SYGVQD (reference sequence). This CDR3 is 14 amino acids long. V dropped 2 bases and J dropped 4 bases, with 9 bases sitting between them. CDR3 DNA sequence: TGCGCCAGCAGTGAGGGCAGGGAAAATCAGCCCCAGCATTTT. This translates into CASSEGRENQPQHF.

This clone was detected only a few times. V is TRBV6-4 and J is TRBJ2-3; 8 nucleotides line up with TRBD2. This CDR3 has 15 residues. CDR1 MRHNA and CDR2 SNTAGT come from the germline V gene. After removal of 2 bases from V and 1 base from J, the junction contained 2 bases not matched to a gene. The CDR3 nucleotides read TGTGCCAGCAGTGACAACGGGGGGGGCACAGATACGCAGTATTTT. It codes for CASSDNGGGTDTQYF.

The chain is built from TRBV2 and TRBJ1-2; TRBD1 aligns across 8 bases. The germline gives CDR1 SNHLY, CDR2 FYNNEI. Trimming at V came to 2 bases and at J to 4 bases, leaving 3 bases not matched to a gene. CDR3 length equals 14 residues. CDR3 DNA sequence: TGTGCCAGCAGTGAAAACCAGGGGGCCTATGGCTACACCTTC. The encoded protein is CASSENQGAYGYTF.

V gene TRBV5-5 combines with J gene TRBJ2-5, with a possible D match to TRBD2 (5 bases). The CDR3 runs to 15 residues. Germline V gene sequence: CDR1 SGHKS, CDR2 YYEKEE (reference sequence). Trimming stripped 0 bases from V and 4 bases from J, with 13 bases between. The CDR3 here is CASSLGVGVGETQYF. The CDR3, as DNA: TGTGCCAGCAGCTTGGGGGTGGGAGTAGGAGAGACCCAGTACTTC. Supplemented by reference TRBV5-5 and TRBJ2-5, the full variable domain reads DAGVTQSPTHLIKTRGQQVTLRCSPISGHKSVSWYQQVLGQGPQFIFQYYEKEERGRGNFPDRFSARQFPNYSSELNVNALLLGDSALYLCASSLGVGVGETQYFGPGTRLLVL.

V and J are TRBV19 and TRBJ2-7; tentatively, D is TRBD2 (6 bases). Germline lookup yields CDR1 LNHDA and CDR2 SQIVND (reference sequence). The length of the CDR3 is 14 residues. The germline V and J ends were trimmed by 3 bases and 4 bases, with 13 bases remaining between them. The CDR3 sequence: CASSISSVEYEQYF. In DNA, the CDR3 is TGTGCCAGTAGTATTTCTAGCGTGGAGTACGAGCAGTACTTC.

The chain recombines TRBV28 with TRBJ1-2; D gene ambiguous. Germline assignment: CDR1 MDHEN and CDR2 SYDVKM. Trimming shortened V by 6 bases and J by 0 bases, and 11 bases separated the two germline ends. This CDR3 region has 14 residues. This CDR3 reads CASRVAETNYGYTF. CDR3 sequence (DNA): TGTGCCAGCAGAGTGGCGGAGACTAACTATGGCTACACCTTC.